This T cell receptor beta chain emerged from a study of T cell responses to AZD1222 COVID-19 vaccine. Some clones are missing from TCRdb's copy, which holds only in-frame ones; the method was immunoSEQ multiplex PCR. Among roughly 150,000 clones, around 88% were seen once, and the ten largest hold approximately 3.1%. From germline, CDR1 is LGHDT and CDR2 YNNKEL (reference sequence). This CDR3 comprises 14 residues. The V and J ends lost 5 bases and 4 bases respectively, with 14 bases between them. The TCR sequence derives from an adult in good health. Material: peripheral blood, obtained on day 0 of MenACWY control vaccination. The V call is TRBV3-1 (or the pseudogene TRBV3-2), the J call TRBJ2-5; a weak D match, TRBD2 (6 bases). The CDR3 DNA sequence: TGTGCCAGCAGCACCCCGGGGGAACGAGAGACCCAGTACTTC. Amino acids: CASSTPGERETQYF.